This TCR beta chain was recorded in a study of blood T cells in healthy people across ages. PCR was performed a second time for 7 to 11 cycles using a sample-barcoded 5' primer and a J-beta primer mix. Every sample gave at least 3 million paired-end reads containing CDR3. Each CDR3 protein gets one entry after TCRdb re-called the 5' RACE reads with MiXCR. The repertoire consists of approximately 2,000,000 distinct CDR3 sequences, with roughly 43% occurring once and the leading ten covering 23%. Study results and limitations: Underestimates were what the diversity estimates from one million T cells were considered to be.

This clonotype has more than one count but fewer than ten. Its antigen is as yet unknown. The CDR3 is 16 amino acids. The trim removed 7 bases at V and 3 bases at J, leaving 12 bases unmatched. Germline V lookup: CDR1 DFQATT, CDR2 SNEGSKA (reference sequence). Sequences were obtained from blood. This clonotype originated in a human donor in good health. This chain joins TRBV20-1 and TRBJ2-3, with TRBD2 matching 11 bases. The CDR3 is CSGGTTGLAVTDTQYF. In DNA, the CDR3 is TGCAGTGGGGGAACCACGGGACTAGCGGTGACAGATACGCAGTATTTT.